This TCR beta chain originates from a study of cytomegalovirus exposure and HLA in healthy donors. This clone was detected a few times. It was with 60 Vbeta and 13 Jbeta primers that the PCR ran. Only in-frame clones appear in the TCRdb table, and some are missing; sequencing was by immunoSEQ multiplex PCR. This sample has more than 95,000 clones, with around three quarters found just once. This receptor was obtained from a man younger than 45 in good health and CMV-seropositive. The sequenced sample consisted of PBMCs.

In DNA, the CDR3 is TGTGCCAGCAGCCTGGGCGGGGGGAAATATTACAATGAGCAGTTCTTC. Encoded protein: CASSLGGGKYYNEQFF. J is TRBJ2-1 and V is TRBV5-6; the match to TRBD2 covers 8 bases. With 4 bases clipped from V and 4 bases from J, the junction kept 10 bases outside the gene matches. CDR1 and CDR2 (germline): SGHDT, YYEEEE. The CDR3 has 16 residues.